A single sample gave rise to the 23 T cell receptor beta chains below, sequenced in a study of blood T cell repertoires in COVID-19. Sequenced by immunoSEQ multiplex PCR; TCRdb stores in-frame clones only, minus some. The repertoire includes 300,000 or so clones, roughly 87% of them detected once, and 1% sits in the top ten. The sample was PBMCs or T cells enriched from blood (not recorded which). The receptor source for this set is a woman aged 25-40 years who had recovered from COVID-19.

The J gene is TRBJ1-1, the V gene TRBV19; D remains ambiguous. This CDR3 spans 12 amino acids. Germline loops: CDR1 LNHDA, CDR2 SQIVND (reference sequence). The V and J ends lost 9 bases and 1 base respectively, with 9 bases between them. CDR3 sequence reads: CASKPKNTEAFF. The DNA of the CDR3 is TGTGCCAGCAAACCTAAGAACACTGAAGCTTTCTTT.

This chain uses TRBV7-9 with TRBJ1-5; possibly TRBD1 for D (5 bases). The CDR3 extends over 14 amino acids. Trimming took 1 base from V and 5 from J, leaving 9 bases between them. Looked up from germline, CDR1 is SEHNR and CDR2 is FQNEAQ (reference sequence). The CDR3 DNA reads as TGTGCCAGCAGCTTAGGGCGGGGCGATCAGCCCCAGCATTTT. It codes for CASSLGRGDQPQHF.

CDR3 DNA sequence: TGTGCCAGCAGTTTATTGGGACAGGGGACAGAAAAACTGTTTTTT. Protein sequence: CASSLLGQGTEKLFF. The chain links TRBV27 to TRBJ1-4, with 10 bases that match TRBD1. The CDR3 loop spans 15 amino acids. J was trimmed by 8 bases and V by 1 base; bases with no gene match: 4. Germline CDR1 reads MNHEY; CDR2 reads SMNVEV (reference sequence). Filled out from reference TRBV27 and TRBJ1-4, the complete variable domain reads EAQVTQNPRYLITVTGKKLTVTCSQNMNHEYMSWYRQDPGLGLRQIYYSMNVEVTDKGDVPEGYKVSRKEKRNFPLILESPSPNQTSLYFCASSLLGQGTEKLFFGSGTQLSVL.

DNA of the CDR3: TGTGCCAGCGGAGGACAGGGGGCGGTTAATTCACCCCTCCACTTT. Translated: CASGGQGAVNSPLHF. V and J are TRBV25-1 and TRBJ1-6; 11 nucleotides align to TRBD1. Germline CDR1 reads MGHDK; CDR2 reads SYGVNS. CDR3 size: 15 residues. The ends lost 8 bases at V and 6 bases at J; junction bases unmatched: 6.

CDR3 loop: CASSLLTGMNTGELFF. Written as DNA, the CDR3 is TGTGCCAGCAGCTTACTTACGGGGATGAACACCGGGGAGCTGTTTTTT. The rearrangement uses TRBV7-8 and TRBJ2-2; D perhaps matches TRBD2 (5 bases). Trimming shortened V by 2 bases and J by 1 base, and 11 bases separated the two germline ends. The CDR3 extends over 16 amino acids. Germline loops: CDR1 SGHVS, CDR2 FQNEAQ.

This sequence joins TRBV3-1 (or the pseudogene TRBV3-2) and TRBJ1-3; D unresolved. Germline V CDR1 and CDR2: LGHDT, YNNKEL (reference sequence). Trimming shortened V by 0 bases and J by 8 bases, and 20 bases separated the two germline ends. The CDR3 loop spans 17 amino acids. The CDR3 here is CASSQESHGRVEDTIYF. CDR3 nucleotide sequence: TGTGCCAGCAGCCAAGAATCCCATGGGAGGGTGGAAGACACCATATATTTT.

The chain is built from TRBV2 and TRBJ1-2; 9 nucleotides line up with TRBD1. With 6 bases clipped from V and 7 bases from J, the junction kept 9 bases outside the gene matches. CDR1 and CDR2 (germline): SNHLY, FYNNEI. This CDR3 comprises 14 residues. The CDR3 sequence: CASRKRGTGRGYTF. For the CDR3, the DNA is TGTGCCAGCAGAAAACGGGGGACAGGGCGTGGCTACACCTTC.

This chain links TRBV7-9 with TRBJ2-5; D is uncertain. The CDR3 contains 13 residues. Trimming took 3 bases from V and 5 from J, leaving 10 bases between them. Germline assignment: CDR1 SEHNR and CDR2 FQNEAQ (reference sequence). CDR3 coding DNA: TGTGCCAGCAGCTTTTACAGTACGGAGACCCAGTACTTC. This sequence encodes CASSFYSTETQYF.

The rearrangement joins TRBV5-8 to TRBJ2-6, with D maybe TRBD1 (6 bases). Germline V CDR1 and CDR2: SGHTS, YDEGEE. The CDR3 has 18 residues. V was pared by 6 bases and J by 1 base, with 20 bases between. CDR3 residues: CASNPDSSTPSGANVLTF. The CDR3 DNA reads as TGTGCCAGCAACCCGGACAGCTCAACCCCTTCTGGGGCCAACGTCCTGACTTTC.

The chain has TRBV19 and TRBJ2-3; maybe TRBD2 (5 bases). The CDR3 totals 14 residues. V was trimmed by 11 bases and J by 1 base, leaving 16 bases between them. Germline V CDR1 and CDR2: LNHDA, SQIVND (reference sequence). The CDR3 DNA is TGTGCCGTAGCCATAGGAGCGGGCACAGATACGCAGTATTTT. It encodes CAVAIGAGTDTQYF.

The chain couples TRBV11-2 to TRBJ2-7; 11 bases are shared with TRBD1. Looked up from germline, CDR1 is SGHAT and CDR2 is FQNNGV. Unmatched junction bases numbered 5, after V lost 2 bases and J lost 2 bases. The CDR3 sequence is 16 residues long. Here the CDR3 reads CASSLRWDRGAYEQYF. DNA for the CDR3: TGTGCCAGCAGCTTACGATGGGACAGGGGGGCCTACGAGCAGTACTTC. Using reference TRBV11-2 and TRBJ2-7 for the parts outside the CDR3, the full variable domain is EAGVAQSPRYKIIEKRQSVAFWCNPISGHATLYWYQQILGQGPKLLIQFQNNGVVDDSQLPKDRFSAERLKGVDSTLKIQPAKLEDSAVYLCASSLRWDRGAYEQYFGPGTRLTVT.

The chain links TRBV6-5 to TRBJ1-2, with unresolved D. This CDR3 is built from 13 residues. Trimming shortened V by 6 bases and J by 3 bases, and 11 bases separated the two germline ends. The germline V gene encodes CDR1 MNHEY and CDR2 SVGAGI. In nucleotides, the CDR3 is TGTGCCAGCAGACCTACAGTGGACTATGGCTACACCTTC. Amino acids: CASRPTVDYGYTF.

V and J are TRBV2 and TRBJ2-1, with 8 bases aligning to TRBD1. Germline V gene sequence: CDR1 SNHLY, CDR2 FYNNEI. J gave up 6 bases and V 11 bases, and 9 bases lay outside the gene matches. This CDR3 comprises 13 residues. Here the CDR3 DNA reads TGTGCCGGATCCCGGGACAGGACCAATGAGCAGTTCTTC. As protein: CAGSRDRTNEQFF.

This sequence joins TRBV6-1 and TRBJ1-4; D gene unclear. The length of the CDR3 is 13 residues. V was cut by 3 bases and J by 4 bases, with 6 bases left in between. The germline CDR1 and CDR2 sequences are MNHNS and SASEGT. Written as DNA, the CDR3 is TGTGCCAGCAGTGACAGGCGTAATGAAAAACTGTTTTTT. Encoded protein: CASSDRRNEKLFF.

The chain couples TRBV28 to TRBJ1-1; a possible D gene is TRBD1 (5 bases). The CDR3 spans 10 residues. V shed 6 bases and J shed 11 bases, with 10 bases lying between them. Per germline, CDR1 MDHEN and CDR2 SYDVKM. CDR3 region: CASSSYRAFF. CDR3 sequence (DNA): TGTGCCAGCAGCTCGTACAGGGCTTTCTTT.

The chain uses TRBV3-1 (or the pseudogene TRBV3-2) and TRBJ2-3, with 8 bases that match TRBD1. The CDR3 has 16 amino acids. Trimming took 1 base from V and 0 from J; bases not matched to a gene: 3. The germline gives CDR1 LGHDT, CDR2 YNNKEL (reference sequence). As DNA, the CDR3 is TGTGCCAGCAGCCAAGTCAGGGGGCGAAGCACAGATACGCAGTATTTT. It specifies CASSQVRGRSTDTQYF.

V and J are TRBV28 and TRBJ2-7; TRBD1 matches 7 bases. This CDR3 region has 16 residues. Trimming took 5 bases from V and 0 from J; bases not matched to a gene: 10. The germline CDR1 and CDR2 sequences are MDHEN and SYDVKM. The CDR3 DNA is TGTGCCAGCAGTACCCTCCGACAGGGTTTCTCCTACGAGCAGTACTTC. Protein product: CASSTLRQGFSYEQYF.

The chain combines TRBV29-1 with TRBJ2-1, with 10 bases fitting TRBD1. The CDR3 loop spans 11 amino acids. With V trimmed by 7 bases and J by 8 bases, 2 bases remained unmatched. Germline V lookup: CDR1 SQVTM, CDR2 ANQGSEA. As DNA, the CDR3 is TGCAGCGGGGACAGGGGCGATGAGCAGTTCTTC. This gives the protein CSGDRGDEQFF.

This clone was detected only once. J is TRBJ1-2 and V is TRBV7-2; TRBD1 might be the D (5 bases). The CDR3 totals 13 residues. From germline, CDR1 is SGHTA and CDR2 FQGNSA. The ends were cut back, 2 bases at V and 5 bases at J, with 9 bases in the middle. The CDR3 sequence: CASSLMGGYGYTF. For the CDR3, the DNA is TGTGCCAGCAGCTTAATGGGGGGGTATGGCTACACCTTC.

The genes are TRBV28 and TRBJ1-2; D perhaps matches TRBD1 (5 bases). The V gene lost 8 bases and the J gene lost 2 bases, with 15 bases spanning the gap. CDR1 and CDR2 (germline): MDHEN, SYDVKM. The CDR3 loop spans 14 amino acids. The CDR3 is CASFRKGRNYGYTF. CDR3 in DNA: TGTGCCAGCTTTCGAAAGGGGCGCAACTATGGCTACACCTTC.

The chain employs TRBV28 and TRBJ1-5, with 8 bases aligning to TRBD1. Germline V gene data show CDR1 as MDHEN and CDR2 as SYDVKM. V shed 6 bases, J shed 2 bases, and the junction held 12 bases outside the gene matches. This CDR3 region has 17 residues. CDR3 DNA sequence: TGTGCCAGCAGCCCACCCCCGGGACAGGAGGGCAATCAGCCCCAGCATTTT. The encoded protein is CASSPPPGQEGNQPQHF.

This rearrangement joins TRBV28 to TRBJ2-1; the D is unclear. This CDR3 has 16 amino acids. With 5 bases removed from V and 0 bases from J, the gap between germline ends came to 14 bases. In germline, CDR1 is MDHEN, CDR2 SYDVKM. The CDR3 protein is CASSPPAASSYNEQFF. Written as DNA, the CDR3 is TGTGCCAGCAGTCCTCCCGCAGCGAGCTCCTACAATGAGCAGTTCTTC.

V and J are TRBV15 and TRBJ2-2, with 7 bases matching TRBD1. Germline V gene lookup returns CDR1 LNHNV and CDR2 YYDKDF (reference sequence). The CDR3 consists of 15 residues. The trim removed 1 base at V and 1 base at J, leaving 0 bases unmatched. The CDR3 coding sequence is TGTGCCACCAGCAGAGGACAGGGGAACACCGGGGAGCTGTTTTTT. It encodes CATSRGQGNTGELFF.